This T cell receptor (beta chain) was documented in a study of CD8 T cells in Susac syndrome. J gave up 0 bases and V 6 bases, and 6 bases lay outside the gene matches. CDR3 length: 15 residues. Reverse transcription of 0.5 to 1 ug RNA was performed with random hexamers. TCRdb used MiXCR to reprocess the immunoSEQ multiplex PCR reads, holding one entry per CDR3 protein. The data hold about 250,000 distinct CDR3 sequences, with around 93% observed a single time. The TCR sequence derives from a human donor with multiple sclerosis. V and J are TRBV12-3 or TRBV12-4 and TRBJ2-7; 9 positions match TRBD2. What was sequenced was CD4+ T cells from PBMCs. In nucleotides, the CDR3 is TGTGCCAGCAGCCCAGCGGGGGGCCTCTCCTACGAGCAGTACTTC. It is translated as CASSPAGGLSYEQYF.